What follows describes a single TCR beta chain. While infection was still active, Seattle patients were enrolled and then followed longitudinally. Authors' processing steps: Amplifying reference gene primers gave estimates of nucleated cell counts. The table came from immunoSEQ multiplex PCR; TCRdb's copy has only in-frame clones and leaves some out. The V and J calls and clone size are taken from that table; D and trimming were inferred from the DNA. The table shows roughly 100,000 clones, with about 92% occurring only once. V was trimmed by 6 bases and J by 3 bases, leaving 8 bases between them. Per the germline V gene, CDR1 is SGHVS and CDR2 is FNYEAQ. This CDR3 comprises 13 residues. The entry originates in a study of blood T cell repertoires in COVID-19. Study as a whole: The cDNA or gDNA used as material had been derived from T cells, B-cell-depleted T cells, or PBMCs.

The TCR was taken from a man between 18 and 29 years old with COVID-19, enrolled during active disease. The chain recombines TRBV7-6 with TRBJ2-2; D remains ambiguous. The material sequenced was peripheral blood. CDR3: CASSYDYTGELFF. In DNA, the CDR3 is TGTGCCAGCAGTTACGACTACACCGGGGAGCTGTTTTTT.